The 8 T cell receptor beta chains given below trace back to one sample, sequenced in a study of T cells in Graves' hyperthyroidism and ophthalmopathy. RNA transcripts yielded amplified TCR beta CDR3 regions. The study used the HTBI primer set for a first-round RT-PCR of the TCR CDR3. From the multiplex PCR reads, TCRdb called clonotypes with MiXCR, one entry per CDR3 protein. The sample includes roughly 750,000 distinct CDR3 sequences, roughly 15% of them seen just once. The sample was blood. These receptors were taken from a man between 18 and 29 years old with Graves' hyperthyroidism.

This sequence joins TRBV28 and TRBJ2-2; D possibly corresponds to TRBD2 (7 bases). The V gene lost 5 bases and the J gene lost 6 bases, with 25 bases spanning the gap. This CDR3 is 18 amino acids long. Germline V CDR1 and CDR2: MDHEN, SYDVKM. The CDR3 sequence is CASSPTGGRTRIPGELFF. DNA for the CDR3: TGTGCCAGCAGTCCCACCGGGGGGCGGACTAGAATCCCCGGGGAGCTGTTTTTT.

This clonotype was observed a handful of times. The chain combines TRBV20-1 with TRBJ2-1, with TRBD2 as a possible D gene (6 bases). The germline V gene encodes CDR1 DFQATT and CDR2 SNEGSKA (reference sequence). V was trimmed by 3 bases and J by 8 bases, leaving 11 bases between them. The CDR3 extends over 12 amino acids. CDR3 nucleotide sequence: TGCAGTGCTAGCGGGAGTGGGGATGAGCAGTTCTTC. It translates to CSASGSGDEQFF.

Many counts were recorded for this clonotype. In DNA, the CDR3 is TGTGCCAGCAGCCTAGGACTAGCCCTAGAGACCCAGTACTTC. Protein: CASSLGLALETQYF. This chain uses TRBV7-2 with TRBJ2-5; TRBD2 matches at 8 bases. Germline V CDR1 and CDR2: SGHTA, FQGNSA. The CDR3 loop spans 14 amino acids. V shed 5 bases, J shed 4 bases, and the junction held 6 bases outside the gene matches.

The chain recombines TRBV20-1 with TRBJ2-1, with D perhaps matching TRBD2 (6 bases). The CDR3 length is 16 residues. Germline CDR1 and CDR2: DFQATT and SNEGSKA (reference sequence). The V gene lost 3 bases and the J gene lost 6 bases, with 21 bases spanning the gap. The CDR3 DNA reads TGCAGTGCTAGCCCCCTACGCGGGACCCTTTCCAATGAGCAGTTCTTC. Translation: CSASPLRGTLSNEQFF.

About this clonotype itself: A much larger clone is a single base away; this may be a read error. The chain uses TRBV29-1 and TRBJ2-1, with D possibly being TRBD2 (6 bases). Germline V lookup: CDR1 SQVTM, CDR2 ANQGSEA. CDR3 size: 14 residues. V lost 5 bases, J lost 3 bases, and 14 bases lay in between. As DNA, the CDR3 is TGCAGCGTTAAAGGTCGGGAGTACTACAATGAGCAGTTCTTC. Translated, it gives CSVKGREYYNEQFF.

Many counts were recorded for this clonotype. This chain connects TRBV28 to TRBJ2-3; 11 nucleotides agree with TRBD2. V trimming: 5 bases; J trimming: 7 bases; junction bases outside the gene matches: 8. This CDR3 comprises 15 residues. The germline V gene encodes CDR1 MDHEN and CDR2 SYDVKM. The DNA for the CDR3 is TGTGCCAGCAGTCGGACTAGCGGGTCCATCCATACGCAGTATTTT. Protein: CASSRTSGSIHTQYF.

The chain is built from TRBV28 and TRBJ1-2, with a tentative D call TRBD1 (6 bases). Trimming removed 6 bases from V and 4 bases from J, with 18 bases in between. CDR3 length equals 15 residues. CDR1 and CDR2 from the germline V gene are MDHEN and SYDVKM. The CDR3: CASSPGGGGGYGYTF. For the CDR3, the DNA is TGTGCCAGCAGCCCCGGTGGAGGGGGAGGCTATGGCTACACCTTC.

This clonotype occurred a few times. This chain links TRBV11-2 with TRBJ2-1; TRBD2 aligns across 8 bases. Germline trimming cut 5 bases from V and 6 bases from J; bases unmatched to any gene: 18. This CDR3 has 18 amino acids. CDR1 is SGHAT and CDR2 is FQNNGV in the germline V gene. This CDR3 reads CASSPGAVAGRRGNEQFF. The DNA of the CDR3 is TGTGCCAGCAGCCCTGGAGCGGTAGCGGGAAGGAGAGGCAATGAGCAGTTCTTC.